This T cell receptor (beta chain) was retrieved from a study of OX40 agonist ivuxolimab in advanced cancers. Study-level information: The dose of intravenous ivuxolimab that patients received every 2 weeks ranged from 0.01 to 10 mg/kg. In three patients, partial responses were observed, one with hepatocellular carcinoma and two with cutaneous melanoma.

Germline assignment: CDR1 SGHTA and CDR2 FQGNSA. The CDR3 consists of 16 residues. Germline trimming cut 0 bases from V and 3 bases from J; bases unmatched to any gene: 5. TCRdb's copy holds only in-frame clones and misses some; the assay was immunoSEQ multiplex PCR. The sample records some 100,000 clones, around 84% being singletons. The specimen comprised CD4+ or CD8+ T cells sorted from blood, sampled in a trial of the OX40 agonist ivuxolimab. The V call is TRBV7-2, the J call TRBJ2-5, with 9 bases matching TRBD1. The sequence derives from an adult with an advanced solid tumor such as melanoma, head and neck, liver or kidney cancer. DNA of the CDR3: TGTGCCAGCAGCTTAGCGCCCGGGACAGGGAAAGAGACCCAGTACTTC. Translated: CASSLAPGTGKETQYF. Based on the CDR3 plus reference TRBV7-2 and TRBJ2-5, the full variable domain is GAGVSQSPSNKVTEKGKDVELRCDPISGHTALYWYRQSLGQGLEFLIYFQGNSAPDKSGLPSDRFSAERTGGSVSTLTIQRTQQEDSAVYLCASSLAPGTGKETQYFGPGTRLLVL.